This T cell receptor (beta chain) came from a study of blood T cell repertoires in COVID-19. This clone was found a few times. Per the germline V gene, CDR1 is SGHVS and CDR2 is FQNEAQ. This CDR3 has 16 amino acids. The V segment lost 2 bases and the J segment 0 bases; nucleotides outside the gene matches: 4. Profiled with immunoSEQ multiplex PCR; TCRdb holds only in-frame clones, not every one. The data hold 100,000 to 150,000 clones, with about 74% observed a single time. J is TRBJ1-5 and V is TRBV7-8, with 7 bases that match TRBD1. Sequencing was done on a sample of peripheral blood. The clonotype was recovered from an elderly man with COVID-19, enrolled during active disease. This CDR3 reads CASSLYRDSSNQPQHF. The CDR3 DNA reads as TGTGCCAGCAGCTTATACCGGGACAGTAGCAATCAGCCCCAGCATTTT.